These T cell receptor beta chains were read from a single sample in a study of CD8+ T cells in alopecia areata. The data were produced by immunoSEQ multiplex PCR, yet TCRdb's version contains in-frame clones alone and is incomplete. The table records approximately 200,000 clones, more than 45% of them present only once. Sample: CD4+ T cells sorted from blood, taken at week 24, from a patient treated with tofacitinib. These TCRs come from a human donor with alopecia areata. CDR3s leave out the opening cysteine and the closing phenylalanine or tryptophan. A D gene is named only where the DNA matches it firmly. Clone size is given for some rows only: seen once, a few or many times, or a class if the clone is expanded.

j_gene: TRBJ2-2
d_gene: TRBD2
abundance: -
v_gene: TRBV28
CDR3aa: ASSSPTSGNTGELF

j_gene: TRBJ2-7
d_gene: -
abundance: few
v_gene: TRBV15
CDR3aa: ATSRDRVRSPMSSYEQY

j_gene: TRBJ1-2
d_gene: -
abundance: -
v_gene: TRBV30
CDR3aa: AWSRGYGYT

j_gene: TRBJ2-5
d_gene: -
abundance: -
v_gene: TRBV15
CDR3aa: ATSRVVATETQY

j_gene: TRBJ2-5
d_gene: TRBD1
abundance: -
v_gene: TRBV30
CDR3aa: AWAEQGIQETQY

j_gene: TRBJ1-1
d_gene: TRBD1
abundance: -
v_gene: TRBV7-3
CDR3aa: ASSSIRQGGEAF

j_gene: TRBJ2-3
d_gene: -
abundance: -
v_gene: TRBV10-3
CDR3aa: AISGPGSTDTQY

j_gene: TRBJ1-3
d_gene: TRBD1
abundance: -
v_gene: TRBV7-2
CDR3aa: ASSRTGARGNTIY

j_gene: TRBJ2-1
d_gene: -
abundance: -
v_gene: TRBV11-2
CDR3aa: ASSLDLGPQSGEQF

j_gene: TRBJ2-7
d_gene: -
abundance: once
v_gene: TRBV30
CDR3aa: AWSVSGYEQY

j_gene: TRBJ2-7
d_gene: TRBD1
abundance: once
v_gene: TRBV29-1
CDR3aa: SVAQGASYEQY

j_gene: TRBJ2-1
d_gene: -
abundance: once
v_gene: TRBV7-2
CDR3aa: ASSPTPSYNEQF

j_gene: TRBJ2-1
d_gene: TRBD2
abundance: -
v_gene: TRBV4-3
CDR3aa: ASSQGHRLAGNEQF

j_gene: TRBJ2-2
d_gene: -
abundance: few
v_gene: TRBV2
CDR3aa: ASNQDRRNTGELF

j_gene: TRBJ2-1
d_gene: -
abundance: -
v_gene: TRBV21-1
CDR3aa: ASSREGSSGTNEQF

j_gene: TRBJ1-1
d_gene: -
abundance: few
v_gene: TRBV6-5
CDR3aa: ASSSRRANTEAF

j_gene: TRBJ2-5
d_gene: -
abundance: -
v_gene: TRBV5-1
CDR3aa: ASSPAGGETQY

j_gene: TRBJ2-3
d_gene: -
abundance: -
v_gene: TRBV5-1
CDR3aa: ASSLEGSTDTQY

j_gene: TRBJ2-1
d_gene: -
abundance: few
v_gene: TRBV19
CDR3aa: ASSPWGADYNEQF

j_gene: TRBJ2-5
d_gene: -
abundance: -
v_gene: TRBV6-6
CDR3aa: ASSLREETQY